The next 3 T cell receptor beta chains were all read from a single sample in a study of cytomegalovirus exposure and HLA in healthy donors. A multiplex PCR was run with 60 Vbeta primers and 13 Jbeta primers. The data were produced by immunoSEQ multiplex PCR, yet TCRdb's version contains in-frame clones alone and is incomplete. The repertoire holds 60,000 to 70,000 clones, less than 70% seen once, with more than 2.5% in the top ten. The sequenced material came from PBMCs. The source of these receptors is a woman aged 50 to 60 in good health and CMV-seronegative.

The chain joins TRBV5-1 to TRBJ2-6; 7 nucleotides agree with TRBD1. CDR3 length: 15 amino acids. Germline loops: CDR1 SGHRS, CDR2 YFSETQ. The V and J ends lost 3 bases and 2 bases, in that order; junction bases with no gene match: 2. The DNA for the CDR3 is TGCGCCAGCAGCTCGACAGGGACTGGGGCCAACGTCCTGACTTTC. Its protein product is CASSSTGTGANVLTF.

This sequence joins TRBV4-3 and TRBJ1-4; D unresolved. There are 17 residues in the CDR3. V lost 4 bases and J lost 4, with 19 bases in between. Germline CDR1 reads LGHNA; CDR2 reads YSLEER. This CDR3 reads CASSREPPTEHNEKLFF. In nucleotides, the CDR3 is TGCGCCAGCAGCCGGGAGCCCCCAACAGAACATAATGAAAAACTGTTTTTT.

This rearrangement joins TRBV29-1 to TRBJ2-6; 7 nucleotides match TRBD1. V lost 6 bases, J lost 3 bases, and 2 bases stayed unmatched. The CDR3 has 13 residues. The germline gives CDR1 SQVTM, CDR2 ANQGSEA. In DNA, the CDR3 is TGCAGCGTCGGGGACAGTGGGGCCAACGTCCTGACTTTC. The encoded protein is CSVGDSGANVLTF.